This TCR beta chain was identified during a study of shared clonotypes between healthy human individuals. Study context: Per donor, CD8 memory used one plate, CD8 naive used two, CD4 memory used three and CD4 naive used three. Broader study findings: On the whole, naive subsets had larger estimated richness than memory subsets had.

Points on this clone: Its antigen is not known.

Study donors comprised healthy, HIV-negative adults devoid of recent acute infection or vaccination. The genomic DNA of each subset was split evenly across several immunoSEQ plates. Sequenced by immunoSEQ multiplex PCR; TCRdb stores in-frame clones only, minus some. Among 650,000 to 750,000 clones listed, 55% to 75% were seen once. The ends were cut back, 4 bases at V and 7 bases at J, with 8 bases in the middle. The CDR3 length is 13 residues. Germline-derived CDR1 and CDR2 are SGHDN and FVKESK. Sequencing was carried out using memory CD4+ T cells sorted from blood. Subset described: CD45RA-negative fraction. The clonotype comes from a woman aged 30 to 39 in good health. V usage is TRBV14 and J usage is TRBJ1-6; possible D gene TRBD1, 5 bases. DNA for the CDR3: TGTGCCAGCAGCCGCAACAGGAATTCACCCCTCCACTTT. Amino acid sequence: CASSRNRNSPLHF.